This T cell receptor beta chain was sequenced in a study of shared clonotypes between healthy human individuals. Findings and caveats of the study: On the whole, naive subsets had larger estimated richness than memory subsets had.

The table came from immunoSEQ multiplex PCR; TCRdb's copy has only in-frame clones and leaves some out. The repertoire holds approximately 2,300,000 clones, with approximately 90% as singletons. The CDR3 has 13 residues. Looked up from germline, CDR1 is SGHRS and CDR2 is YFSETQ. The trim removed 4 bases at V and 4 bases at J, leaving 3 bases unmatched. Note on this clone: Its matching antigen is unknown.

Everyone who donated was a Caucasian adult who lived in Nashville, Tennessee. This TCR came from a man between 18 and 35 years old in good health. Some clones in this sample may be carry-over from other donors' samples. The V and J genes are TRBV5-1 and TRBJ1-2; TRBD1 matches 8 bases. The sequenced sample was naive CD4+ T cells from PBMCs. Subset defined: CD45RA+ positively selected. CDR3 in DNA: TGCGCCAGCAGCGAGGGGACAGGCTATGGCTACACCTTC. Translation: CASSEGTGYGYTF.